The following is a T cell receptor (beta chain) sequence with its context. Its antigen remains unidentified. At one of its ends the junction is not consistent with the germline gene, which may arise from a read error. Other DNA sequences of this sample code for an identical CDR3. The data originate from a study of cytomegalovirus exposure and HLA in healthy donors. The PCR used 60 Vbeta and 13 Jbeta primers. Using immunoSEQ multiplex PCR, the repertoire was profiled, and TCRdb retains in-frame clones only, with some absent. Seen here are 85,000 to 100,000 clones, around four fifths observed once, and the top ten hold 4.9%. Broader study findings: It was taken for granted in presence/absence analyses that sequencing depth across donors was roughly uniform. Reportedly, fewer N-insertions than the roughly 700-donor mean appeared in an Asian-associated ancestry cluster in a later analysis. The study flagged approximately 180 TCR beta chains as cytomegalovirus-associated.

There are 12 residues in the CDR3. Germline V gives CDR1 KGHSH, CDR2 LQKENI. This TCR was recovered from a woman aged 40 to 50 in good health and CMV-seronegative. This chain links TRBV18 with TRBJ1-5; D unclear. The material sequenced was PBMCs. CDR3 loop: CASSYEGQPQHF. Written as DNA, the CDR3 is TGCGCCAGCTCATACGAGGGACAGCCCCAGCATTTT.